Following are 25 T cell receptor beta chains from one sample sequenced in a study of blood T cell repertoires in COVID-19. Sequenced by immunoSEQ multiplex PCR; TCRdb stores in-frame clones only, minus some. The sample holds about 160,000 clones, just over 85% seen once. Material for sequencing was peripheral blood. The source of these receptors is a man aged 45-65 years with active or convalescent COVID-19.

The V call is TRBV24-1, the J call TRBJ2-7, with 10 bases that match TRBD1. J lost 2 bases, V lost 7 bases, and 10 bases had no gene match. This CDR3 is 16 amino acids long. CDR1 and CDR2 from the germline V gene are KGHDR and SFDVKD. CDR3 DNA sequence: TGTGCCACCAGCGTGGGGGGGGGACAGGGGCCCTACGAGCAGTACTTC. Residues: CATSVGGGQGPYEQYF.

J is TRBJ1-5 and V is TRBV7-2, with TRBD1 as a possible D gene (5 bases). The length of the CDR3 is 13 residues. Germline loops: CDR1 SGHTA, CDR2 FQGNSA. Trimming shortened V by 5 bases and J by 5 bases, and 10 bases separated the two germline ends. The CDR3 DNA follows: TGTGCCAGCAGCGCGGACACAGATCAGCCCCAGCATTTT. The encoded protein is CASSADTDQPQHF.

The CDR3 spells CASSPRTTDTQYF. In DNA, the CDR3 is TGTGCCAGTAGTCCCCGGACAACAGATACGCAGTATTTT. The rearrangement joins TRBV19 to TRBJ2-3, with D possibly being TRBD1 (5 bases). The CDR3 covers 13 residues. CDR1 and CDR2 from the germline V gene are LNHDA and SQIVND (reference sequence). Trimming removed 5 bases at V and 3 bases at J, with 9 bases between.

This chain joins TRBV12-3 or TRBV12-4 and TRBJ1-2; tentatively, D is TRBD1 (5 bases). The CDR3 covers 13 residues. V was trimmed by 3 bases and J by 1 base, leaving 6 bases between them. Here the CDR3 DNA reads TGTGCCAGCAGTTTGGGACTTAACTATGGCTACACCTTC. Amino acid sequence: CASSLGLNYGYTF.

The V gene is TRBV2, the J gene TRBJ2-3; the match to TRBD2 covers 9 bases. V shed 5 bases, J shed 5 bases, and the junction held 17 bases outside the gene matches. This CDR3 is 18 amino acids long. Germline V CDR1 and CDR2: SNHLY, FYNNEI. In DNA, the CDR3 is TGTGCCAGCAGTTCCTCTTACTTTAGCGGGAGAGGGGAAGATACGCAGTATTTT. It specifies CASSSSYFSGRGEDTQYF.

Only one count was recorded for this clone. J is TRBJ1-1 and V is TRBV11-3, with D maybe TRBD1 (6 bases). Trimming stripped 3 bases from V and 1 base from J, with 9 bases between. This CDR3 contains 14 residues. The germline gives CDR1 SGHNT, CDR2 YENEEA. The DNA of the CDR3 is TGTGCCAGCAGCTTTTTGGGGGCGAACACTGAAGCTTTCTTT. As protein: CASSFLGANTEAFF.

This clone was counted a single time. The CDR3, as DNA: TGCAGCGTCGAACAGGGGACGGGCTCCTACGAGCAGTACTTC. It is translated as CSVEQGTGSYEQYF. The genes are TRBV29-1 and TRBJ2-7, with 7 positions matching TRBD1. After removal of 6 bases from V and 0 bases from J, the junction contained 8 bases not matched to a gene. The CDR3 length is 14 residues. CDR1 and CDR2 (germline): SQVTM, ANQGSEA.

V gene TRBV7-8 combines with J gene TRBJ2-6; 11 positions agree with TRBD2. Looked up from germline, CDR1 is SGHVS and CDR2 is FQNEAQ. Unmatched junction bases numbered 8, after V lost 5 bases and J lost 2 bases. The CDR3 is 18 residues long. The CDR3 region is CASSPKLAGVAGANVLTF. CDR3 nucleotides: TGTGCCAGCAGCCCAAAACTAGCGGGAGTAGCTGGGGCCAACGTCCTGACTTTC.

The chain is built from TRBV19 and TRBJ2-1; 14 positions agree with TRBD2. Trimming cost V 3 bases and J 8 bases; bases outside gene matches: 3. The germline V gene encodes CDR1 LNHDA and CDR2 SQIVND (reference sequence). The CDR3 spans 15 residues. The DNA of the CDR3 is TGTGCCAGTAGTATCGGGACTAGCGGGGGAGATGAGCAGTTCTTC. Protein product: CASSIGTSGGDEQFF.

The chain uses TRBV6-5 and TRBJ2-5; 10 bases fit TRBD2. CDR1 is MNHEY, CDR2 SVGAGI, per germline. The CDR3 has 15 amino acids. Losses at the gene ends were 5 bases for V and 7 bases for J; bases not matched to a gene: 10. The CDR3 region is CASSPGLAVVGTQYF. The CDR3 DNA reads as TGTGCCAGCAGTCCCGGACTAGCGGTCGTCGGGACCCAGTACTTC.

This rearrangement joins TRBV5-1 to TRBJ1-5; D is uncertain. CDR1 SGHRS and CDR2 YFSETQ come from the germline V gene. Trimming cost V 5 bases and J 0 bases, with 12 bases left between them. There are 15 residues in the CDR3. In DNA, the CDR3 is TGCGCCAGCAGATCCGGGTTAGATAGCAATCAGCCCCAGCATTTT. Encoded protein: CASRSGLDSNQPQHF.

The chain carries TRBV6-1 and TRBJ2-7; the D gene is possibly TRBD1 (5 bases). Germline V gene lookup returns CDR1 MNHNS and CDR2 SASEGT. This CDR3 has 16 amino acids. V was pared by 0 bases and J by 7 bases, with 19 bases between. The CDR3 region is CASSEAGLWSPREQYF. CDR3 nucleotide sequence: TGTGCCAGCAGTGAAGCGGGGCTTTGGTCGCCGAGGGAGCAGTACTTC.

This clone was found a few times. The genes are TRBV7-2 and TRBJ1-2; D perhaps matches TRBD1 (6 bases). The CDR3 length is 15 residues. V lost 1 base and J 3 bases, leaving 12 bases between the germline ends. Germline V CDR1 and CDR2: SGHTA, FQGNSA. The CDR3 nucleotides read TGTGCCAGCAGCTTAGGAGGGGGACAAGACTATGGCTACACCTTC. It encodes CASSLGGGQDYGYTF.

The V and J genes are TRBV9 and TRBJ2-7, with D perhaps matching TRBD1 (6 bases). Germline loops: CDR1 SGDLS, CDR2 YYNGEE. The CDR3 loop spans 14 amino acids. Trimming pared 2 bases from V and 0 bases from J, leaving 9 bases between. CDR3 residues: CASSVTTGSYEQYF. The CDR3 region has the DNA TGTGCCAGCAGCGTGACGACAGGCTCCTACGAGCAGTACTTC.

The V call is TRBV24-1, the J call TRBJ1-5; D remains ambiguous. The CDR3 contains 13 residues. CDR1 is KGHDR and CDR2 is SFDVKD in the germline V gene. Trimming removed 2 bases from V and 4 bases from J, with 5 bases in between. CDR3 in amino acids: CATSDSTNQPQHF. CDR3 sequence (DNA): TGTGCCACCAGTGATTCGACAAATCAGCCCCAGCATTTT.

The chain recombines TRBV5-1 with TRBJ2-3; 9 nucleotides line up with TRBD2. CDR1 is SGHRS and CDR2 is YFSETQ in the germline V gene. The CDR3 covers 16 residues. Germline trimming cut 0 bases from V and 4 bases from J; bases unmatched to any gene: 6. The CDR3 region has the DNA TGCGCCAGCAGCTTGGACGCGGCGGGAGGGCCAGATACGCAGTATTTT. Translated: CASSLDAAGGPDTQYF.

Written as DNA, the CDR3 is TGTGCCAGTAGTGCGGGACTTAACACCGGGGAGCTGTTTTTT. This sequence encodes CASSAGLNTGELFF. V gene TRBV19 combines with J gene TRBJ2-2; a possible D gene is TRBD2 (6 bases). This CDR3 is 14 amino acids long. Germline V gene data show CDR1 as LNHDA and CDR2 as SQIVND (reference sequence). Between the trimmed V and J ends, which lost 5 bases and 2 bases, there was a span of 9 bases.

The count of this clone is one. This chain connects TRBV10-3 to TRBJ2-3, with 8 bases fitting TRBD1. The CDR3 runs 13 residues. V was pared by 8 bases and J by 3 bases, with 4 bases of the junction left unmatched. Germline V gene sequence: CDR1 ENHRY, CDR2 SYGVKD. The CDR3 coding sequence is TGTGCCATCCAGGACAGGGCGACAGATACGCAGTATTTT. As protein: CAIQDRATDTQYF.

The count of this clone is one. The chain is built from TRBV24-1 and TRBJ2-1, with 10 nucleotides matching TRBD2. Per the germline V gene, CDR1 is KGHDR and CDR2 is SFDVKD. V lost 3 bases to trimming and J lost 0 bases; unmatched junction nucleotides: 13. This CDR3 has 20 amino acids. The CDR3 region is CATSDRAVSGGLLSYNEQFF. The CDR3, as DNA: TGTGCCACCAGTGATCGGGCGGTTAGCGGGGGGCTCCTCTCCTACAATGAGCAGTTCTTC.

The chain uses TRBV27 and TRBJ1-6; a possible D gene is TRBD1 (5 bases). V lost 1 base and J lost 10, with 14 bases in between. Germline CDR1 MNHEY, CDR2 SMNVEV (reference sequence). The CDR3 runs to 15 residues. The CDR3 DNA follows: TGTGCCAGCAGTTTATATGGGGCGCGGGACTCACCCCTCCACTTT. Translation gives CASSLYGARDSPLHF.

This clone was observed a handful of times. The chain employs TRBV2 and TRBJ1-1; D remains ambiguous. Trimming took 6 bases from V and 2 from J, leaving 10 bases between them. CDR1 and CDR2 (germline): SNHLY, FYNNEI. The CDR3 covers 13 residues. DNA for the CDR3: TGTGCCAGCAGGGTGCGGGAAAACACTGAAGCTTTCTTT. This sequence encodes CASRVRENTEAFF.

This chain uses TRBV5-1 with TRBJ1-1; D is unclear. The CDR3 consists of 14 residues. Germline V lookup: CDR1 SGHRS, CDR2 YFSETQ. V was shortened by 3 bases and J by 0 bases, with 9 bases between the two germline ends. Written as DNA, the CDR3 is TGCGCCAGCAGCTCCACAGTGTTGAACACTGAAGCTTTCTTT. Amino acids: CASSSTVLNTEAFF. The whole variable domain, remainder taken from reference TRBV5-1 and TRBJ1-1, is KAGVTQTPRYLIKTRGQQVTLSCSPISGHRSVSWYQQTPGQGLQFLFEYFSETQRNKGNFPGRFSGRQFSNSRSEMNVSTLELGDSALYLCASSSTVLNTEAFFGQGTRLTVV.

This chain joins TRBV4-2 and TRBJ2-7; D is unresolved. The CDR3 sequence is 12 residues long. V lost 0 bases and J 10 bases, leaving 10 bases between the germline ends. Per the germline V gene, CDR1 is LGHNA and CDR2 is YNFKEQ. CDR3 in amino acids: CASSQDVAQQYF. The CDR3 DNA reads TGTGCCAGCAGCCAAGACGTAGCCCAACAGTACTTC.

This clone has only a few counts. The chain uses TRBV4-2 and TRBJ2-7; D possibly corresponds to TRBD1 (7 bases). With 1 base removed from V and 1 base from J, the gap between germline ends came to 14 bases. Germline lookup yields CDR1 LGHNA and CDR2 YNFKEQ. The CDR3 has 16 amino acids. DNA for the CDR3: TGTGCCAGCAGCCAAGCCCGGGCAGGGGGGTCCTACGAGCAGTACTTC. Protein: CASSQARAGGSYEQYF.

Comments on this clone: Mismatch with germline at one junction end may stem from a read error. The rearrangement uses TRBV5-4 and TRBJ1-1; 7 bases line up with TRBD1. CDR1 is SGHNT and CDR2 is YYREEE in the germline V gene (reference sequence). This CDR3 has 14 residues. The CDR3: CASGLGQRNTEAFF. CDR3 nucleotides: TGTGCCAGCGGCTTGGGACAGCGGAACACTGAAGCTTTCTTT.